This is a list of T cell receptor beta chains from one sample in a study of T-cell memory formation after mild COVID-19. A single record per CDR3 protein comes from TCRdb applying MiXCR to the 5' RACE reads. The profile shows around 140,000 distinct CDR3 sequences, 6% to 6.5% of them singletons. The sequenced sample consisted of PBMCs or a T cell subset sorted from them (not recorded which). The receptors stem from an adult woman who had mild COVID-19 (a few samples of this study predate the infection). Cell type and time point are not known. The CDR3 runs from the conserved cysteine through the conserved F or W. Each record gives: V gene, D gene, clone size, J gene, CDR3 DNA, CDR3 protein. The D gene is left open where the match is weak. Clone size appears in some rows only: once, few, many, or a class for an expanded clone.

v_call: TRBV6-1
d_call: .
clone_size: many
j_call: TRBJ2-7
cdr3_nt: TGTGCCAGCAGTGTCGACTATAGATCCTACGAGCAGTACTTC
cdr3_aa: CASSVDYRSYEQYF

v_call: TRBV7-2
d_call: TRBD1
clone_size: few
j_call: TRBJ1-3
cdr3_nt: TGTGCCAGCAGCTCAATGGGACAGCTATTAAACACCATATATTTT
cdr3_aa: CASSSMGQLLNTIYF

v_call: TRBV29-1
d_call: .
clone_size: many
j_call: TRBJ1-2
cdr3_nt: TGCAGCGTTGAAGCTTCGGGGTCCCCGTATGGCTACACCTTC
cdr3_aa: CSVEASGSPYGYTF

v_call: TRBV18
d_call: .
clone_size: many
j_call: TRBJ2-7
cdr3_nt: TGTGCCAGCTCACAAGGACAAGGAAGGGGGTACGAGCAGTACTTC
cdr3_aa: CASSQGQGRGYEQYF

v_call: TRBV12-3/TRBV12-4
d_call: .
clone_size: many
j_call: TRBJ2-7
cdr3_nt: TGTGCCAGCAGTTCCCCACCTTCACACTACGAGCAGTACTTC
cdr3_aa: CASSSPPSHYEQYF

v_call: TRBV4-1
d_call: .
clone_size: few
j_call: TRBJ2-3
cdr3_nt: TGCGCCAGCAGCCAGGGAAGAAGGGCCGAGATATCGCAGTATTTT
cdr3_aa: CASSQGRRAEISQYF

v_call: TRBV12-3/TRBV12-4
d_call: .
clone_size: many
j_call: TRBJ2-7
cdr3_nt: TGTGCCAGCAGTCCCAGTGGGGGACGCGAGCAGTACTTC
cdr3_aa: CASSPSGGREQYF

v_call: TRBV7-9
d_call: .
clone_size: few
j_call: TRBJ1-4
cdr3_nt: TGTGCCAGCAGCTACCGACAGGCTACGAATGAAAAACTGTTTTTT
cdr3_aa: CASSYRQATNEKLFF

v_call: TRBV12-3/TRBV12-4
d_call: .
clone_size: .
j_call: TRBJ2-3
cdr3_nt: TGTGCCAGCAGTTATGGCGGGAGCACAGATACGCAGTATTTT
cdr3_aa: CASSYGGSTDTQYF

v_call: TRBV7-2
d_call: .
clone_size: few
j_call: TRBJ1-2
cdr3_nt: TGTGCCAGCAGCTTCAGGCGCACCTATGGCTACACCTTC
cdr3_aa: CASSFRRTYGYTF

v_call: TRBV18
d_call: .
clone_size: .
j_call: TRBJ1-3
cdr3_nt: TGTGCCAGCTCACCTCGGGAGGTTGGAAACACCATATATTTT
cdr3_aa: CASSPREVGNTIYF

v_call: TRBV29-1
d_call: .
clone_size: many
j_call: TRBJ1-2
cdr3_nt: TGCAGCGTAACAAGCCCATCATATGGCTACACCTTC
cdr3_aa: CSVTSPSYGYTF

v_call: TRBV12-3/TRBV12-4
d_call: .
clone_size: many
j_call: TRBJ2-2
cdr3_nt: TGTGCCAGCGCCCTTTTAAGGGTCGGGGAGCTGTTTTTT
cdr3_aa: CASALLRVGELFF

v_call: TRBV2
d_call: .
clone_size: few
j_call: TRBJ1-5
cdr3_nt: TGTGCCAGCGCCAGACTGAATAGCAATCAGCCCCAGCATTTT
cdr3_aa: CASARLNSNQPQHF

v_call: TRBV3-1
d_call: .
clone_size: .
j_call: TRBJ1-2
cdr3_nt: TGTGCCACACGACGAGCTAATCTTGGCTACACCTTC
cdr3_aa: CATRRANLGYTF

v_call: TRBV6-1
d_call: TRBD1
clone_size: many
j_call: TRBJ1-1
cdr3_nt: TGTGCCAGCAGGGAACAGGGGCGCGCTGAAGCTTTCTTT
cdr3_aa: CASREQGRAEAFF

v_call: TRBV6-6
d_call: .
clone_size: many
j_call: TRBJ1-4
cdr3_nt: TGTGCCAGCAGTTACGATTGGGGGAAACTGTTTTTT
cdr3_aa: CASSYDWGKLFF

v_call: TRBV23-1
d_call: TRBD2
clone_size: .
j_call: TRBJ2-4
cdr3_nt: TGCGCCAGCAGTCAATCGGCTAGCGGGACGTGGAACATTCAGTACTTC
cdr3_aa: CASSQSASGTWNIQYF

v_call: TRBV29-1
d_call: TRBD1
clone_size: many
j_call: TRBJ1-1
cdr3_nt: TGCAGCGTTGAAGCGACAGGGATGAACACTGAAGCTTTCTTT
cdr3_aa: CSVEATGMNTEAFF

v_call: TRBV6-5
d_call: .
clone_size: many
j_call: TRBJ2-7
cdr3_nt: TGTGCCAGCAGTGGGGGAGGCGAGCAGTACTTC
cdr3_aa: CASSGGGEQYF

v_call: TRBV3-1
d_call: .
clone_size: many
j_call: TRBJ2-3
cdr3_nt: TGTGCCAGCGCTAGCGTATTCACAGATACGCAGTATTTT
cdr3_aa: CASASVFTDTQYF

v_call: TRBV15
d_call: .
clone_size: .
j_call: TRBJ2-3
cdr3_nt: TGTGCCACCAGCAGCTCCGGGGGCACAGATACGCAGTATTTT
cdr3_aa: CATSSSGGTDTQYF

v_call: TRBV6-1
d_call: TRBD1
clone_size: many
j_call: TRBJ1-2
cdr3_nt: TGTGCCAGCAGTGAAGATGGGGGGACAGGGAGCTATGGCTACACCTTC
cdr3_aa: CASSEDGGTGSYGYTF

v_call: TRBV20-1
d_call: TRBD2
clone_size: .
j_call: TRBJ2-1
cdr3_nt: TGCAGTGCTAGAGATAACACGGGAGGCCTTTCCTACAATGAGCAGTTCTTC
cdr3_aa: CSARDNTGGLSYNEQFF

v_call: TRBV5-1
d_call: TRBD1
clone_size: .
j_call: TRBJ2-2
cdr3_nt: TGCGCCAGCAGCGTAGCAGGGGGTAGCGACACCGGGGAGCTGTTTTTT
cdr3_aa: CASSVAGGSDTGELFF

v_call: TRBV12-3/TRBV12-4
d_call: .
clone_size: many
j_call: TRBJ1-2
cdr3_nt: TGTGCCAGCAGTTTAGCAGGGGTCCATGGCTACACCTTC
cdr3_aa: CASSLAGVHGYTF

v_call: TRBV12-3/TRBV12-4
d_call: .
clone_size: few
j_call: TRBJ2-7
cdr3_nt: TGTGCCAGCAGGTCCTTAAGGGGCCGGGACGAGCAGTACTTC
cdr3_aa: CASRSLRGRDEQYF

v_call: TRBV27
d_call: .
clone_size: many
j_call: TRBJ2-5
cdr3_nt: TGTGCCAGCAGCTACCAAGAGACCCAGTACTTC
cdr3_aa: CASSYQETQYF

v_call: TRBV3-1
d_call: TRBD1
clone_size: few
j_call: TRBJ1-1
cdr3_nt: TGTGCCAGCAGCCAAGGTTACAGGGGCTTTGCTGAAGCTTTCTTT
cdr3_aa: CASSQGYRGFAEAFF

v_call: TRBV21-1
d_call: .
clone_size: few
j_call: TRBJ2-2
cdr3_nt: TGTGCCAGTCGGGATCAGGGGGCGGTCGGGGAGCTGTTTTTT
cdr3_aa: CASRDQGAVGELFF

v_call: TRBV7-3
d_call: TRBD2
clone_size: few
j_call: TRBJ2-1
cdr3_nt: TGTGCCAGCAGCTCCGGGACTAGTTACAATGAGCAGTTCTTC
cdr3_aa: CASSSGTSYNEQFF

v_call: TRBV20-1
d_call: .
clone_size: .
j_call: TRBJ2-1
cdr3_nt: TGCAGTGCTAGAGGGTACAGCTCCTACAATGAGCAGTTCTTC
cdr3_aa: CSARGYSSYNEQFF

v_call: TRBV5-1
d_call: TRBD1
clone_size: many
j_call: TRBJ2-2
cdr3_nt: TGCGCCAGCAGCTACTACAGGGGCACCGGGGAGCTGTTTTTT
cdr3_aa: CASSYYRGTGELFF

v_call: TRBV29-1
d_call: .
clone_size: .
j_call: TRBJ2-4
cdr3_nt: TGCAGCGTACGACAGGGAGGGAACATTCAGTACTTC
cdr3_aa: CSVRQGGNIQYF

v_call: TRBV18
d_call: TRBD1
clone_size: few
j_call: TRBJ1-6
cdr3_nt: TGTGCCAGCTCACCACCCATGGGACAGGGGAGTTCACCCCTCCACTTT
cdr3_aa: CASSPPMGQGSSPLHF

v_call: TRBV7-8
d_call: .
clone_size: few
j_call: TRBJ1-1
cdr3_nt: TGTGCCAGCAGCTTAGTTGCGGGGGCGGGAACTGAAGCTTTCTTT
cdr3_aa: CASSLVAGAGTEAFF

v_call: TRBV23-1
d_call: .
clone_size: many
j_call: TRBJ2-3
cdr3_nt: TGCGCCAGCAGTCAATCTTGGACCGCCCGCACAGATACGCAGTATTTT
cdr3_aa: CASSQSWTARTDTQYF

v_call: TRBV18
d_call: .
clone_size: many
j_call: TRBJ1-1
cdr3_nt: TGTGCCAGCTCAACAGGGTCTTCATTCGAGATCACTGAAGCTTTCTTT
cdr3_aa: CASSTGSSFEITEAFF

v_call: TRBV24-1
d_call: .
clone_size: .
j_call: TRBJ2-7
cdr3_nt: TGTGCCACCAACGATGTTCAAGGGGAGCAGTACTTC
cdr3_aa: CATNDVQGEQYF

v_call: TRBV6-2/TRBV6-3
d_call: .
clone_size: many
j_call: TRBJ1-2
cdr3_nt: TGTGCCAGCATGAGGCAGCCCTATGGCTACACCTTC
cdr3_aa: CASMRQPYGYTF

v_call: TRBV19
d_call: .
clone_size: few
j_call: TRBJ1-2
cdr3_nt: TGTGCCAGTAGTGTGCTACAGGGTAATGGCTACACCTTC
cdr3_aa: CASSVLQGNGYTF

v_call: TRBV29-1
d_call: TRBD2
clone_size: many
j_call: TRBJ2-5
cdr3_nt: TGCAGCGTTGTTGGTAGCGGGAGTGGAGAGACCCAGTACTTC
cdr3_aa: CSVVGSGSGETQYF

v_call: TRBV19
d_call: TRBD1
clone_size: many
j_call: TRBJ1-1
cdr3_nt: TGTGCCAGTAGCGACCTGGGACAGGGACTCTCAAACACTGAAGCTTTCTTT
cdr3_aa: CASSDLGQGLSNTEAFF

v_call: TRBV12-3/TRBV12-4
d_call: .
clone_size: many
j_call: TRBJ2-5
cdr3_nt: TGTGCCAGCAGTTTAGCACTAGCAGTTCAAGAGACCCAGTACTTC
cdr3_aa: CASSLALAVQETQYF

v_call: TRBV5-5
d_call: .
clone_size: few
j_call: TRBJ1-2
cdr3_nt: TGTGCCAGCAGCTCCCTCGAGGGGGGCCTCGGGGGCTACACCTTC
cdr3_aa: CASSSLEGGLGGYTF

v_call: TRBV5-1
d_call: TRBD2
clone_size: many
j_call: TRBJ2-7
cdr3_nt: TGCGCCAGCAGCTTGGCCTCTAGCGGGGTCTCCTACGAGCAGTACTTC
cdr3_aa: CASSLASSGVSYEQYF

v_call: TRBV11-2
d_call: .
clone_size: many
j_call: TRBJ1-1
cdr3_nt: TGTGCCAGCAGCTTATCACAGGGGAACACTGAAGCTTTCTTT
cdr3_aa: CASSLSQGNTEAFF